This T cell receptor (beta chain) originates from a study of beta chain features in type 1 diabetes. Study findings and constraints: The question of HLA type influencing TCRB rearrangement was one that remained unresolved here. Shorter TCRB CDR3s, moderately but significantly so, were found in Type 1 diabetes patients in all four CD4+ subsets. The similarity of naive, central memory and Treg TCRB repertoires appeared greater among patients than among healthy donors. Equally in patients and controls, PCR might preferentially amplify shorter templates.

Expressed TCRB transcripts were sequenced because the entire RNA isolate underwent reverse transcription. Measured with immunoSEQ multiplex PCR; TCRdb has only the in-frame clones, and not every one. The sample carries approximately 250,000 clones, 11% recorded once. About this clone itself: Its target is not known.

This CDR3 spans 14 amino acids. V lost 4 bases and J lost 7, with 16 bases in between. CDR1 is SGHVS, CDR2 FQNEAQ, per germline. Once sorted, every population was more than 95% pure. This clonotype was sampled from a man aged 25-45 years with type 1 diabetes. The V call is TRBV7-8, the J call TRBJ1-1, with D maybe TRBD1 (6 bases). The sample comprised naive CD4+ T cells from blood. CDR3 coding DNA: TGTGCCAGCAGCTCCCAGGGGATCCTAATTGAAGCTTTCTTT. Its protein is CASSSQGILIEAFF.